Listed here is a single T cell receptor beta chain. Profiles of TCR beta VDJ and CDR3 were generated from a genomic DNA template. TCRdb analysed the reads with MiXCR anew, one entry per CDR3 protein. The table records 400,000 to 500,000 distinct CDR3 sequences, 65% to 80% of them present only once. Germline values: CDR1 DFQATT, CDR2 SNEGSKA (reference sequence). The V and J ends lost 4 bases and 11 bases respectively, with 17 bases between them. This CDR3 contains 13 residues. The source of the sample is a study of CD8+CD57+ T cells in acquired aplastic anemia. The source of this sequence is a human donor in good health, serving as a control. Sequencing input: sorted CD4+, CD8+, or CD8+CD57+ T cells (not recorded which) from PBMCs. The rearrangement joins TRBV20-1 to TRBJ2-2; D call uncertain. CDR3 loop: CSANHGMNYELFF. The CDR3 nucleotides are TGCAGTGCTAATCACGGAATGAACTACGAGCTGTTTTTT.